This T cell receptor (beta chain) was identified in a study of T-cell reconstitution after alpha-beta-depleted transplantation in children. The TCRbeta library was prepared with unique molecular identifiers. A single record per CDR3 protein comes from TCRdb applying MiXCR to the PCR reads. Of some 200,000 distinct CDR3 sequences in the sample, approximately 10% were seen once. V shed 5 bases and J shed 7 bases, with 18 bases lying between them. The CDR3 length is 15 residues. This clonotype was counted many times. This chain connects TRBV12-3 or TRBV12-4 to TRBJ1-5, with D possibly being TRBD1 (6 bases). The sequencing here drew on PBMCs, taken before TCRalphabeta/CD19-depleted stem cell transplant. The clonotype originates from a child less than two years old with acute myeloid leukemia, due to receive a stem cell transplant. The CDR3 spells CASSEGGGAVQPQHF. The CDR3 bases are TGTGCCAGCAGTGAGGGTGGGGGCGCGGTCCAGCCCCAGCATTTT.